The 10 T cell receptor beta chains below come from one sample, sequenced in a study of blood T cell repertoires in COVID-19. Libraries were prepared by immunoSEQ multiplex PCR; TCRdb keeps only in-frame clonotypes and omits some of them. Of 90,000 to 150,000 clones in the sample, 79% were seen once. The sequenced material came from peripheral blood. Receptors were obtained from an elderly woman with acute or convalescent COVID-19.

The CDR3 sequence is CASSSGQEGYGYTF. The CDR3 DNA is TGTGCCAGCAGCTCCGGACAGGAGGGCTATGGCTACACCTTC. The V gene is TRBV7-8, the J gene TRBJ1-2; 7 nucleotides align to TRBD1. CDR1 and CDR2 (germline): SGHVS, FQNEAQ. The CDR3 spans 14 residues. Germline trimming cut 4 bases from V and 4 bases from J; bases unmatched to any gene: 6.

The chain has TRBV7-8 and TRBJ2-7; D unclear. The CDR3 loop spans 14 amino acids. Trimming took off 3 bases at V and 2 bases at J, with 11 bases between the two ends. Germline V gene lookup returns CDR1 SGHVS and CDR2 FQNEAQ. CDR3 coding DNA: TGTGCCAGCAGCTTGGTTCCGAGTCCCTACGAGCAGTACTTC. Its protein product is CASSLVPSPYEQYF.

This rearrangement joins TRBV6-5 to TRBJ2-3; TRBD1 aligns across 8 bases. The CDR3 is 13 amino acids. Germline CDR1 and CDR2: MNHEY and SVGAGI. J lost 7 bases, V lost 6 bases, and 6 bases had no gene match. CDR3 DNA: TGTGCCAGCAGCGAGGACAGGGCGAATACGCAGTATTTT. As protein: CASSEDRANTQYF.

The genes are TRBV30 and TRBJ2-1; D gene ambiguous. The V gene's germline CDR1 is GTSNPN and CDR2 SVGIG (reference sequence). Trimming shortened V by 3 bases and J by 0 bases, and 12 bases separated the two germline ends. This CDR3 is 15 amino acids long. CDR3 nucleotide sequence: TGTGCCTGGAGGCCTCTCTTTAGCTCCTACAATGAGCAGTTCTTC. This encodes CAWRPLFSSYNEQFF.

The rearrangement uses TRBV9 and TRBJ1-2; no clear D gene. The CDR3 runs 13 residues. Trimming pared 0 bases from V and 4 bases from J, leaving 7 bases between. Germline V gene lookup returns CDR1 SGDLS and CDR2 YYNGEE. The DNA of the CDR3 is TGTGCCAGCAGCGTAGGGGCAGCCTATGGCTACACCTTC. Its translation: CASSVGAAYGYTF.

This clone has just one count. CDR3 sequence (DNA): TGTGCCAGTAGTCCCCGGACAGGGATGGGCAATCAGCCCCAGCATTTT. The encoded protein is CASSPRTGMGNQPQHF. The chain carries TRBV19 and TRBJ1-5; TRBD1 aligns across 8 bases. V lost 5 bases, J lost 2 bases, and 8 bases stayed unmatched. The CDR3 contains 16 residues. Germline V gene sequence: CDR1 LNHDA, CDR2 SQIVND (reference sequence).

V usage is TRBV11-2 and J usage is TRBJ1-2, with TRBD1 matching 7 bases. Germline V gene lookup returns CDR1 SGHAT and CDR2 FQNNGV. This CDR3 is 14 amino acids long. The V segment lost 3 bases and the J segment 7 bases; nucleotides outside the gene matches: 8. The CDR3 nucleotides read TGTGCCAGCAGCTTTTTACAGGGGTTTGGTGGCTACACCTTC. It specifies CASSFLQGFGGYTF.

The chain employs TRBV14 and TRBJ2-1; 8 positions agree with TRBD1. V shed 1 base, J shed 7 bases, and the junction held 3 bases outside the gene matches. Germline-derived CDR1 and CDR2 are SGHDN and FVKESK. The CDR3 spans 14 residues. The CDR3 reads CASSQGTGTNEQFF. CDR3 sequence (DNA): TGTGCCAGCAGCCAAGGGACAGGGACGAATGAGCAGTTCTTC.

The V gene is TRBV21-1, the J gene TRBJ2-7; the table calls TRBD1, which could not be checked here. TRBV21-1 is a recognized pseudogene. The length of the CDR3 is 19 residues. CDR3 sequence reads: CASSKNGDRSLHRGYEQYF. CDR3 coding DNA: TGTGCCAGCAGCAAAAACGGGGACAGGAGCCTACATAGAGGCTACGAGCAGTACTTC.

This clone turned up a few times. The gene calls are TRBV21-1 and TRBJ2-7; the DNA was not used to check the table's D call, TRBD1. TRBV21-1 is deemed a pseudogene. There are 16 residues in the CDR3. This CDR3 is CASPHAWDSCSYEQYF. The CDR3 DNA reads as TGTGCCAGCCCTCACGCATGGGACAGTTGTTCATACGAGCAGTACTTC.